One and the same sample provided the 28 T cell receptor beta chains below, sequenced in a study of human T cells and chemical hapten exposure. Specified time point: patch test 2, 6 weeks after DPC sensitization. Regarding treatment: therapeutic diphenylcyclopropenone sensitization with weekly scalp DPC. One entry per CDR3 protein results from TCRdb running MiXCR on the RACE reads. The sample includes around 100,000 distinct CDR3 sequences, over 9.5% seen only once; the top ten take around 3%. Sequenced material: whole blood, taken in connection with sensitization to the hapten diphenylcyclopropenone (DPC). These receptor sequences come from a woman aged 35 to 49 with alopecia areata. Some clones in this sample may be carry-over from other donors' samples.

This clonotype was counted only a few times. The CDR3 DNA sequence: TGTGCCAGCAGCTTATGGGACGTAGGAATCTACGAGCAGTACTTC. Translating gives CASSLWDVGIYEQYF. The chain recombines TRBV11-2 with TRBJ2-7, with D perhaps matching TRBD1 or TRBD2 (5 bases each). CDR3 length: 15 amino acids. The germline V gene encodes CDR1 SGHAT and CDR2 FQNNGV. V lost 2 bases to trimming and J lost 3 bases, with 14 bases between them.

This clonotype was detected only a few times. This rearrangement joins TRBV12-3 or TRBV12-4 to TRBJ1-6; the D gene is possibly TRBD1 (5 bases). V lost 1 base and J 15 bases, leaving 16 bases between the germline ends. The CDR3 runs to 14 residues. CDR3 sequence: CASSLVHGGSGLHF. CDR3 nucleotide sequence: TGTGCCAGCAGTTTAGTTCACGGGGGTTCAGGCCTCCACTTT.

In regard to this clonotype: A much larger clone differs by one base, so this may be a read error. V usage is TRBV7-2 and J usage is TRBJ2-5; TRBD1 matches 7 bases. Germline CDR1 SGHTA, CDR2 FQGNSA. The CDR3 is 15 residues long. The CDR3 region has the DNA TGTGTCAGCAGCTACCCCTCGACAGGGCAAGAGACCCAGTACTTC. Its translation is CVSSYPSTGQETQYF.

This clonotype was observed a few times. The rearrangement joins TRBV5-5 to TRBJ2-5; TRBD2 aligns across 8 bases. This CDR3 has 16 amino acids. J was trimmed by 4 bases and V by 4 bases; bases with no gene match: 12. The germline V gene encodes CDR1 SGHKS and CDR2 YYEKEE (reference sequence). The CDR3 sequence: CASSLDGSGVSETQYF. In nucleotides, the CDR3 is TGTGCCAGCAGCCTCGATGGTAGCGGGGTCTCAGAGACCCAGTACTTC.

This clonotype has ten or more counts. The genes are TRBV6-6 and TRBJ2-3; TRBD1 is a possible D gene (6 bases). The CDR3 is made up of 13 amino acids. Trimming took off 8 bases at V and 2 bases at J, with 11 bases between the two ends. Germline CDR1 and CDR2: MNHNY and SVGAGI (reference sequence). CDR3 loop: CASATGSTDTQYF. CDR3 sequence (DNA): TGTGCCAGCGCTACAGGGTCCACAGATACGCAGTATTTT.

This clonotype has a count of ten or more. The J gene is TRBJ1-1, the V gene TRBV12-5; 8 bases fit TRBD1. The junction had 11 bases not matched to a gene; V was cut back by 7 bases and J by 10 bases. The CDR3 spans 13 residues. Germline CDR1 and CDR2: LGHNT and FRNRAP. In nucleotides, the CDR3 is TGTGCTAGTGTTCCTCACGAAACAGGGGGAGCTTTCTTT. Its protein product is CASVPHETGGAFF.

This clonotype was counted ten times or more. The V call is TRBV9, the J call TRBJ2-5, with 8 bases identical to TRBD1. V lost 4 bases to trimming and J lost 5 bases; unmatched junction nucleotides: 7. The CDR3 is made up of 14 amino acids. CDR1 is SGDLS and CDR2 is YYNGEE in the germline V gene. The DNA of the CDR3 is TGTGCCAGCAGCTCCCGGACAGGGCGGGAGACCCAGTACTTC. This codes for CASSSRTGRETQYF.

This clonotype was counted a few times. V and J are TRBV25-1 and TRBJ1-5; no firm D call. The CDR3 length is 15 residues. V lost 1 base and J 2 bases, leaving 9 bases between the germline ends. The germline V gene encodes CDR1 MGHDK and CDR2 SYGVNS. The CDR3 loop is CASSESGHGNQPQHF. CDR3 DNA: TGTGCCAGCAGTGAATCAGGCCATGGCAATCAGCCCCAGCATTTT.

This chain connects TRBV11-2 to TRBJ2-4; possibly TRBD1 for D (6 bases). The CDR3 spans 18 residues. The germline V gene encodes CDR1 SGHAT and CDR2 FQNNGV. V was cut by 5 bases and J by 2 bases, with 22 bases left in between. The CDR3 region is CASSPAGGASPTKNIQYF. CDR3 nucleotides: TGTGCCAGCAGCCCCGCTGGGGGCGCTTCCCCCACCAAAAACATTCAGTACTTC.

There are many counts of this clonotype. The V gene is TRBV2, the J gene TRBJ1-1, with D possibly matching TRBD1 (6 bases). This CDR3 is built from 13 residues. Trimming stripped 8 bases from V and 1 base from J, with 11 bases between. Germline values: CDR1 SNHLY, CDR2 FYNNEI. CDR3 bases: TGTGCCAGCTGGGGGACAAGGAACACTGAAGCTTTCTTT. This gives the protein CASWGTRNTEAFF.

This clonotype was seen ten or more times. The genes are TRBV28 and TRBJ1-1; D is perhaps TRBD1 (5 bases). The CDR3 has 14 amino acids. V lost 3 bases and J 3 bases, leaving 11 bases between the germline ends. The germline CDR1 and CDR2 sequences are MDHEN and SYDVKM. CDR3 DNA sequence: TGTGCCAGCAGTTTTGGGGGAACCTACACTGAAGCTTTCTTT. Translating it yields CASSFGGTYTEAFF. The whole variable domain, filled in from reference TRBV28 and TRBJ1-1, reads DVKVTQSSRYLVKRTGEKVFLECVQDMDHENMFWYRQDPGLGLRLIYFSYDVKMKEKGDIPEGYSVSREKKERFSLILESASTNQTSMYLCASSFGGTYTEAFFGQGTRLTVV.

The rearrangement links TRBV3-2 to TRBJ2-1; TRBD2, the D gene given by the table, was not confirmed from the DNA. TRBV3-2 is shown as a pseudogene. CDR3 length equals 17 residues. CDR3 bases: TGTGCCAGCAGCGAAGGGTCCAGCGGGAGTCGAGGGAATGAGCAGTTCTTC. It yields the protein CASSEGSSGSRGNEQFF.

The chain couples TRBV2 to TRBJ2-7; D is uncertain. The germline V gene has CDR1 SNHLY and CDR2 FYNNEI. Trimming left V 8 bases short and J 6 bases short, with 17 bases between. The CDR3 covers 13 residues. DNA of the CDR3: TGTGCCAGCCGACCCCAATTTTTCACCGAGCAGTACTTC. Translating gives CASRPQFFTEQYF.

Ten or more counts support this clonotype. Here the CDR3 DNA reads TGTGCCAGCAGCTCCAATATAGCCAAAAACATTCAGTACTTC. It is translated as CASSSNIAKNIQYF. The chain couples TRBV12-3 or TRBV12-4 to TRBJ2-4; no definite D call. Trimming cost V 6 bases and J 0 bases, with 9 bases left between them. This CDR3 is built from 14 residues.

This clonotype was found many times. This sequence joins TRBV6-2 or TRBV6-3 and TRBJ2-7; D possibly uses TRBD1 or TRBD2 (7 bases each). The CDR3 is made up of 16 amino acids. V dropped 3 bases and J dropped 2 bases, with 17 bases sitting between them. Germline CDR1 MNHEY, CDR2 SVGEGT. The CDR3: CASSYRGGDRPYEQYF. CDR3 bases: TGTGCCAGCAGTTATCGGGGAGGGGACAGACCCTACGAGCAGTACTTC.

This chain joins TRBV5-1 and TRBJ2-1, with 11 bases aligning to TRBD2. J was trimmed by 2 bases and V by 1 base; bases with no gene match: 17. CDR1 is SGHRS and CDR2 is YFSETQ in the germline V gene. CDR3 length equals 21 residues. CDR3 DNA sequence: TGCGCCAGCAGCTTGAATAGTGGGCCTAGCGGGAGGAAGAGCACCTACAATGAGCAGTTCTTC. Protein product: CASSLNSGPSGRKSTYNEQFF.

This clonotype came up many times. The V gene is TRBV20-1, the J gene TRBJ1-1; D uncertain. Trimming removed 0 bases at V and 2 bases at J, with 10 bases between. Germline lookup yields CDR1 DFQATT and CDR2 SNEGSKA (reference sequence). The CDR3 extends over 14 amino acids. The CDR3 protein is CSARDGSLNTEAFF. Written as DNA, the CDR3 is TGCAGTGCTAGAGATGGCAGCCTTAACACTGAAGCTTTCTTT.

The genes are TRBV6-5 and TRBJ1-2, with a weak D call TRBD1 (6 bases). Trimming shortened V by 2 bases and J by 5 bases, and 12 bases separated the two germline ends. Germline lookup yields CDR1 MNHEY and CDR2 SVGAGI. The CDR3 is 14 amino acids. CDR3 sequence (DNA): TGTGCCAGCAGTTACACAGGGACGTCGTATGGCTACACCTTC. This gives the protein CASSYTGTSYGYTF.

This clonotype has more than one count but fewer than ten. The J gene is TRBJ2-5, the V gene TRBV19, with D tentatively TRBD2 (6 bases). Germline CDR1 reads LNHDA; CDR2 reads SQIVND (reference sequence). The V and J ends lost 3 bases and 4 bases respectively, with 15 bases between them. The length of the CDR3 is 15 residues. The CDR3: CASSISEGRGETQYF. The CDR3 DNA sequence: TGTGCCAGTAGTATTTCGGAGGGCCGGGGAGAGACCCAGTACTTC. The full variable domain, its missing parts supplied by reference TRBV19 and TRBJ2-5, is DGGITQSPKYLFRKEGQNVTLSCEQNLNHDAMYWYRQDPGQGLRLIYYSQIVNDFQKGDIAEGYSVSREKKESFPLTVTSAQKNPTAFYLCASSISEGRGETQYFGPGTRLLVL.

This clonotype has at least ten counts. V gene TRBV6-5 combines with J gene TRBJ2-7; tentatively, D is TRBD1 or TRBD2 (5 bases each). This CDR3 contains 15 residues. Germline assignment: CDR1 MNHEY and CDR2 SVGAGI. Trimming removed 0 bases at V and 2 bases at J, with 11 bases between. The CDR3 nucleotides are TGTGCCAGCAGTTACTCCTCCCGAGGGGCCTACGAGCAGTACTTC. Its protein is CASSYSSRGAYEQYF.

This clonotype showed up many times. The V and J genes are TRBV28 and TRBJ1-5; D ambiguous. Trimming cost V 4 bases and J 0 bases, with 10 bases left between them. CDR1 MDHEN and CDR2 SYDVKM come from the germline V gene. This CDR3 is 15 amino acids long. CDR3 residues: CASSSRLGSNQPQHF. DNA of the CDR3: TGTGCCAGCAGTTCCCGCCTGGGTAGCAATCAGCCCCAGCATTTT.

The chain recombines TRBV29-1 with TRBJ1-1; TRBD1 aligns across 7 bases. Germline V gene data show CDR1 as SQVTM and CDR2 as ANQGSEA. V lost 2 bases and J lost 11; bases outside the gene matches: 11. The CDR3 is made up of 13 amino acids. The CDR3 spells CSVERGRQTGAFF. The CDR3, as DNA: TGCAGCGTTGAAAGGGGGCGCCAAACCGGGGCTTTCTTT.

The V call is TRBV20-1, the J call TRBJ2-7, with 7 bases matching TRBD2. The CDR3 loop spans 13 amino acids. The germline V gene encodes CDR1 DFQATT and CDR2 SNEGSKA (reference sequence). V trimming: 3 bases; J trimming: 3 bases; junction bases outside the gene matches: 5. The CDR3 sequence is CSARHLADYEQYF. DNA of the CDR3: TGCAGTGCTAGGCACCTAGCGGACTACGAGCAGTACTTC.

This clonotype was observed at least ten times. The chain employs TRBV20-1 and TRBJ1-1, with 7 bases fitting TRBD1. CDR1 DFQATT and CDR2 SNEGSKA come from the germline V gene (reference sequence). J lost 1 base, V lost 0 bases, and 8 bases had no gene match. The length of the CDR3 is 16 residues. This CDR3 reads CSARDSGQLQNTEAFF. The CDR3 DNA is TGCAGTGCTAGAGATTCGGGACAGCTTCAGAACACTGAAGCTTTCTTT.

A few counts support this clonotype. The rearrangement joins TRBV7-2 to TRBJ2-1, with D perhaps assigned TRBD1 or TRBD2 (7 bases each). Germline V gives CDR1 SGHTA, CDR2 FQGNSA. The V gene lost 7 bases and the J gene lost 6 bases, with 22 bases spanning the gap. This CDR3 region has 16 residues. The CDR3 nucleotides are TGTGCCAGCACCGGAGGGGGCGGGAGAGGCCGCAATGAGCAGTTCTTC. Protein sequence: CASTGGGGRGRNEQFF.

In its sample, this clonotype was seen many times. The chain joins TRBV28 to TRBJ1-1; 7 bases fit TRBD1. V lost 4 bases, J lost 4 bases, and 3 bases stayed unmatched. Germline CDR1 and CDR2: MDHEN and SYDVKM. This CDR3 is 13 amino acids long. CDR3 nucleotides: TGTGCCAGCAGTTCAGGGGGGGTCACTGAAGCTTTCTTT. Its translation is CASSSGGVTEAFF. The complete variable domain, with remaining parts taken from reference TRBV28 and TRBJ1-1, reads DVKVTQSSRYLVKRTGEKVFLECVQDMDHENMFWYRQDPGLGLRLIYFSYDVKMKEKGDIPEGYSVSREKKERFSLILESASTNQTSMYLCASSSGGVTEAFFGQGTRLTVV.

This clonotype was seen a single time. The V call is TRBV7-2, the J call TRBJ2-3; D remains ambiguous. The germline gives CDR1 SGHTA, CDR2 FQGNSA. The CDR3 spans 12 residues. Trimming removed 5 bases from V and 11 bases from J, with 14 bases in between. The CDR3 region is CASSPVKDLQYF. For the CDR3, the DNA is TGTGCCAGCAGCCCCGTTAAGGACCTGCAGTATTTT.

This clonotype was counted between two and nine times. The rearrangement uses TRBV7-2 and TRBJ2-1, with a tentative D call TRBD2 (6 bases). Between the trimmed V and J ends, which lost 0 bases and 9 bases, there was a span of 15 bases. This CDR3 contains 15 residues. Looked up from germline, CDR1 is SGHTA and CDR2 is FQGNSA. CDR3 nucleotide sequence: TGTGCCAGCAGCTTAGCCCGACTAGGTAGAGGTGAGCAGTTCTTC. This encodes CASSLARLGRGEQFF. Supplemented by reference TRBV7-2 and TRBJ2-1, the full variable domain reads GAGVSQSPSNKVTEKGKDVELRCDPISGHTALYWYRQSLGQGLEFLIYFQGNSAPDKSGLPSDRFSAERTGGSVSTLTIQRTQQEDSAVYLCASSLARLGRGEQFFGPGTRLTVL.